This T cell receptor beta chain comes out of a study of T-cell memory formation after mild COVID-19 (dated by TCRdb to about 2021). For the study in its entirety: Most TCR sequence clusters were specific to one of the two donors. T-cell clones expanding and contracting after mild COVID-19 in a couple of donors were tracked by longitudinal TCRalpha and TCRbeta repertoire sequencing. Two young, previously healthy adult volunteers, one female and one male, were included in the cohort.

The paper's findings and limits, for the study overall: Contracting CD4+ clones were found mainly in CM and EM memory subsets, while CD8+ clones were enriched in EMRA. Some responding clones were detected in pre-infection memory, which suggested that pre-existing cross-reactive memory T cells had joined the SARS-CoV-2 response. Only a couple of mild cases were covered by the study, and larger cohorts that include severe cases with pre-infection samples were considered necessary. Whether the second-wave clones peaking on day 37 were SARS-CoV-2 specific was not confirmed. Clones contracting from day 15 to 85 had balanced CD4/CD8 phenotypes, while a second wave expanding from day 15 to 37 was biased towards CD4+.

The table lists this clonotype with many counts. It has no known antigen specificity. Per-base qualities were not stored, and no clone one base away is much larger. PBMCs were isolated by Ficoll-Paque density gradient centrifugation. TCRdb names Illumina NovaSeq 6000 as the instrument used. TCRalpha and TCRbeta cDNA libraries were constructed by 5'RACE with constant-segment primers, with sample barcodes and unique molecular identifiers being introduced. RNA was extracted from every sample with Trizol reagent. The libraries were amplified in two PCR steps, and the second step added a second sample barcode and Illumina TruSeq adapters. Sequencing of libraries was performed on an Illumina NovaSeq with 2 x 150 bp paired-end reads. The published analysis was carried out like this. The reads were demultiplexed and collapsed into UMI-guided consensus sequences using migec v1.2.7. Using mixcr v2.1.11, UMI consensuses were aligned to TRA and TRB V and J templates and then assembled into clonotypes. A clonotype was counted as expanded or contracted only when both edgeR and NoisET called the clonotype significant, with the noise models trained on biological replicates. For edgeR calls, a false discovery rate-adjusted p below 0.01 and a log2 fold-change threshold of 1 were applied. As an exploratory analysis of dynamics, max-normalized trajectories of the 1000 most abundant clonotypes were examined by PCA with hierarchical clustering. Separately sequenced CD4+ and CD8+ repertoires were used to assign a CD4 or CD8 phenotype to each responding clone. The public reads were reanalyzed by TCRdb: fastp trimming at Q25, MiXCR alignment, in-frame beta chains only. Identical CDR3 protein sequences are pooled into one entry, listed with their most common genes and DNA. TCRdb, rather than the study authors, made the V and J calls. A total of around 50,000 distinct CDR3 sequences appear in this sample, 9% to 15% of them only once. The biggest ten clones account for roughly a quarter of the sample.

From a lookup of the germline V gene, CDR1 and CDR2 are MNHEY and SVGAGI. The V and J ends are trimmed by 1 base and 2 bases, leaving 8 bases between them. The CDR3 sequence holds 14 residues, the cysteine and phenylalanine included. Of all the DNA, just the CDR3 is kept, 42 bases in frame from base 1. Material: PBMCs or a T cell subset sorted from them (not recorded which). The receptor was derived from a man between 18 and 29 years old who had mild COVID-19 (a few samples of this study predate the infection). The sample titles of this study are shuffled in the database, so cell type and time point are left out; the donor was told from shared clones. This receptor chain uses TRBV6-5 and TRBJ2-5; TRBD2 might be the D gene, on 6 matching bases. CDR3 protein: CASSYFSGQETQYF. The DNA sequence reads TGTGCCAGCAGTTACTTCAGCGGGCAAGAGACCCAGTACTTC.